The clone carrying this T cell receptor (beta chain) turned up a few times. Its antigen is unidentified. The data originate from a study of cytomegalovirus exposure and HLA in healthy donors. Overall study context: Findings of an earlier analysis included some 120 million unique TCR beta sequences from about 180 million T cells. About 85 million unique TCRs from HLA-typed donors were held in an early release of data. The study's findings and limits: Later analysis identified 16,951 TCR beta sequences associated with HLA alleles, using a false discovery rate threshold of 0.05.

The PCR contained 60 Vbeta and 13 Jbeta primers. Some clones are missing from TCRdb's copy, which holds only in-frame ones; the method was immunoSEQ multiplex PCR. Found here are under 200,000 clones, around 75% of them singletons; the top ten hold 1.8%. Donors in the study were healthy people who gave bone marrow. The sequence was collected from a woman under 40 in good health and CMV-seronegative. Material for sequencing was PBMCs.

The CDR3 here is CASSQGLTNTGELFF. In DNA form, the CDR3 reads TGCGCCAGCAGCCAGGGACTAACGAACACCGGGGAGCTGTTTTTT. The rearrangement uses TRBV4-3 and TRBJ2-2, with 7 bases fitting TRBD2. There are 15 residues in the CDR3. From germline, CDR1 is LGHNA and CDR2 YSLEER. Trimming removed 3 bases from V and 0 bases from J; junction bases left unmatched: 1.